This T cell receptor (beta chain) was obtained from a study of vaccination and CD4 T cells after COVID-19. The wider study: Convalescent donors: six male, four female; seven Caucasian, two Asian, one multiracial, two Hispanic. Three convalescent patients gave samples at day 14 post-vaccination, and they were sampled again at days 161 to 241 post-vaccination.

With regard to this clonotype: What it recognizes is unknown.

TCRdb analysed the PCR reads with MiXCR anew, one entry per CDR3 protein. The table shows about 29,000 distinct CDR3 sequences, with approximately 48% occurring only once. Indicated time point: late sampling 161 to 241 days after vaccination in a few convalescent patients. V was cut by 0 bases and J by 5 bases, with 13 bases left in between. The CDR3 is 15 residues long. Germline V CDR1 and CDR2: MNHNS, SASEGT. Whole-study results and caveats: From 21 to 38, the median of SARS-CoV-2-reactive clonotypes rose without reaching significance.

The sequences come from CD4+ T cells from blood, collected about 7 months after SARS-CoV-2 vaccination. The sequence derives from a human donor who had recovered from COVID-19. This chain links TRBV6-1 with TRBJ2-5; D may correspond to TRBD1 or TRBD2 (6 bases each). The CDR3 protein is CASSEATGGAETQYF. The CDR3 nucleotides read TGTGCCAGCAGTGAAGCCACCGGGGGCGCGGAGACCCAGTACTTC.